Listed here are 30 T cell receptor beta chains from one sample, sequenced in a study of cytomegalovirus exposure and HLA in healthy donors. PCR used 60 Vbeta primers and 13 Jbeta primers. Data came from immunoSEQ multiplex PCR; TCRdb stores just in-frame clones and leaves some out. The sample carries about 88,000 clones, over 80% recorded once. Sequencing used PBMCs. The receptors shown here come from a man in his late teens or twenties in good health and CMV-seronegative.

The chain is built from TRBV28 and TRBJ2-3; 15 positions agree with TRBD2. CDR1 is MDHEN and CDR2 is SYDVKM in the germline V gene. The CDR3 contains 19 residues. With 8 bases clipped from V and 1 base from J, the junction kept 13 bases outside the gene matches. CDR3 loop: CASGSFWTSGRGGTDTQYF. The DNA of the CDR3 is TGTGCCAGCGGGAGCTTCTGGACTAGCGGGAGGGGAGGCACAGATACGCAGTATTTT.

V is TRBV9 and J is TRBJ1-2; D perhaps matches TRBD1 (6 bases). The V and J ends lost 3 bases and 2 bases respectively, with 14 bases between them. Germline loops: CDR1 SGDLS, CDR2 YYNGEE. The CDR3 is made up of 15 amino acids. CDR3 amino acids: CASSATGITNYGYTF. CDR3 DNA sequence: TGTGCCAGCAGCGCGACAGGTATTACCAACTATGGCTACACCTTC.

The chain employs TRBV5-1 and TRBJ2-7; no firm D call. Trimming cost V 0 bases and J 2 bases, with 9 bases left between them. Looked up from germline, CDR1 is SGHRS and CDR2 is YFSETQ. CDR3 size: 14 residues. The DNA for the CDR3 is TGCGCCAGCAGCTTGGCCCAGTTCGCCTACGAGCAGTACTTC. Amino acids: CASSLAQFAYEQYF.

The chain joins TRBV18 to TRBJ2-1, with TRBD1 matching 9 bases. J was trimmed by 8 bases and V by 5 bases; bases with no gene match: 7. This CDR3 contains 14 residues. Germline V gene sequence: CDR1 KGHSH, CDR2 LQKENI. CDR3 in DNA: TGTGCCAGCTCAAACAGGGGGCTGAATGATGAGCAGTTCTTC. Its translation: CASSNRGLNDEQFF.

The gene calls are TRBV19 and TRBJ2-1; D is perhaps TRBD2 (7 bases). Trimming stripped 3 bases from V and 8 bases from J, with 14 bases between. There are 14 residues in the CDR3. Germline CDR1 and CDR2: LNHDA and SQIVND (reference sequence). CDR3 sequence (DNA): TGTGCCAGTAGTATTGGTCAGGGGAGGGATGAGCAGTTCTTC. Protein sequence: CASSIGQGRDEQFF.

As DNA, the CDR3 is TGTGCCAGCAGCTTAGAAACTCGACAGGGGACTGAAGCTTTCTTT. Translation gives CASSLETRQGTEAFF. V usage is TRBV7-2 and J usage is TRBJ1-1, with 8 positions matching TRBD1. V was clipped by 1 base and J by 5 bases; unmatched bases: 6. The CDR3 is 15 amino acids. CDR1 and CDR2 from the germline V gene are SGHTA and FQGNSA.

V is TRBV7-2 and J is TRBJ2-7; 13 bases are shared with TRBD2. CDR1 and CDR2 from the germline V gene are SGHTA and FQGNSA. The CDR3 loop spans 18 amino acids. V lost 6 bases, J lost 0 bases, and 11 bases stayed unmatched. This CDR3 reads CASSFRGLAGPSSYEQYF. DNA of the CDR3: TGTGCCAGCAGTTTTAGGGGACTAGCGGGACCTAGCTCCTACGAGCAGTACTTC.

The chain has TRBV9 and TRBJ2-3, with 9 bases identical to TRBD2. The CDR3 contains 18 residues. Germline V gene data show CDR1 as SGDLS and CDR2 as YYNGEE. Unmatched junction bases numbered 12, after V lost 0 bases and J lost 4 bases. DNA of the CDR3: TGTGCCAGCAGCGTAGTGGGAGGTAGCGGGAGACAAGCAGATACGCAGTATTTT. Amino acids: CASSVVGGSGRQADTQYF.

V and J are TRBV5-1 and TRBJ1-5; maybe TRBD1 (5 bases). CDR3 length equals 13 residues. Germline CDR1 reads SGHRS; CDR2 reads YFSETQ. Trimming removed 4 bases at V and 5 bases at J, with 10 bases between. For the CDR3, the DNA is TGCGCCAGCAGCCGGGGGGGGGATCAGCCCCAGCATTTT. Translated, it gives CASSRGGDQPQHF.

The chain couples TRBV27 to TRBJ2-7, with D possibly being TRBD1 (6 bases). CDR3 length equals 14 residues. The germline gives CDR1 MNHEY, CDR2 SMNVEV (reference sequence). The V end was cut by 3 bases, the J end by 1 base, with 10 bases between. The CDR3 DNA reads TGTGCCAGCAGTTTTCAGGGGAGATCCTACGAGCAGTACTTC. Residues: CASSFQGRSYEQYF.

The CDR3, as DNA: TGTGCCAGCAGGGAGGACAGGGGTTCCTACGAGCAGTACTTC. Residues: CASREDRGSYEQYF. V usage is TRBV6-1 and J usage is TRBJ2-7; 9 nucleotides align to TRBD1. Germline assignment: CDR1 MNHNS and CDR2 SASEGT. The V segment lost 6 bases and the J segment 1 base; nucleotides outside the gene matches: 4. The CDR3 runs 14 residues.

V usage is TRBV9 and J usage is TRBJ2-1; no definite D call. The CDR3 is 15 residues long. V shed 3 bases and J shed 6 bases, with 16 bases lying between them. CDR1 and CDR2 (germline): SGDLS, YYNGEE. CDR3 in amino acids: CASSEAGTYGNEQFF. CDR3 nucleotide sequence: TGTGCCAGCAGCGAAGCAGGCACGTACGGCAATGAGCAGTTCTTC. Filled out from reference TRBV9 and TRBJ2-1, the complete variable domain reads DSGVTQTPKHLITATGQRVTLRCSPRSGDLSVYWYQQSLDQGLQFLIQYYNGEERAKGNILERFSAQQFPDLHSELNLSSLELGDSALYFCASSEAGTYGNEQFFGPGTRLTVL.

The chain joins TRBV2 to TRBJ2-7; TRBD1 matches 11 bases. The CDR3 has 12 residues. Germline V gene data show CDR1 as SNHLY and CDR2 as FYNNEI. Losses at the gene ends were 8 bases for V and 3 bases for J; bases not matched to a gene: 0. CDR3 sequence reads: CASGTGGYEQYF. In nucleotides, the CDR3 is TGTGCCAGCGGGACAGGGGGCTACGAGCAGTACTTC.

The genes are TRBV5-1 and TRBJ1-5; 8 positions agree with TRBD1. Germline V gene data show CDR1 as SGHRS and CDR2 as YFSETQ. J gave up 6 bases and V 4 bases, and 12 bases lay outside the gene matches. The CDR3 is 16 residues long. The CDR3 loop reads CASSQDGQGGGQPQHF. The CDR3 DNA reads TGCGCCAGCAGCCAGGACGGACAGGGTGGGGGTCAGCCCCAGCATTTT.

The chain is built from TRBV4-3 and TRBJ2-1; D is possibly TRBD1 (5 bases). The germline V gene has CDR1 LGHNA and CDR2 YSLEER. V lost 1 base to trimming and J lost 0 bases, with 13 bases between them. This CDR3 has 17 amino acids. In DNA form, the CDR3 reads TGCGCCAGCAGCCAAGCTGCAGGGATGAGCTCCTACAATGAGCAGTTCTTC. Its translation is CASSQAAGMSSYNEQFF.

This clone was seen a handful of times. The chain couples TRBV4-3 to TRBJ2-1, with 9 nucleotides matching TRBD1. CDR3 length equals 17 residues. The junction had 14 bases not matched to a gene; V was cut back by 6 bases and J by 5 bases. The V gene's germline CDR1 is LGHNA and CDR2 YSLEER. The DNA of the CDR3 is TGCGCCAGCAGTCCCACCCTCCGGGACAGGGATGACAATGAGCAGTTCTTC. Translating gives CASSPTLRDRDDNEQFF.

By share, this clone counts as medium-sized. The chain joins TRBV6-4 to TRBJ2-3; TRBD1 matches 10 bases. V shed 3 bases and J 4 bases; nucleotides not matched to a gene: 4. The CDR3 spans 15 residues. Germline CDR1 and CDR2: MRHNA and SNTAGT. The CDR3 is CASSESTGGADTQYF. CDR3 nucleotides: TGTGCCAGCAGTGAGTCGACAGGGGGCGCAGATACGCAGTATTTT.

The V call is TRBV6-5, the J call TRBJ2-7; 8 nucleotides match TRBD2. The CDR3 length is 14 residues. The V segment lost 0 bases and the J segment 5 bases; nucleotides outside the gene matches: 3. Germline lookup yields CDR1 MNHEY and CDR2 SVGAGI. Written as DNA, the CDR3 is TGTGCCAGCAGTTACTCTACGACTAGCGACGAGCAGTACTTC. Protein product: CASSYSTTSDEQYF.

The chain recombines TRBV2 with TRBJ2-3, with 10 nucleotides matching TRBD2. Per germline, CDR1 SNHLY and CDR2 FYNNEI. The CDR3 covers 16 residues. V was clipped by 2 bases and J by 7 bases; unmatched bases: 9. CDR3 DNA: TGTGCCAGCAGTGAAATAGCGGGAGGACTCAGTAATACGCAGTATTTT. It is translated as CASSEIAGGLSNTQYF.

The gene calls are TRBV6-5 and TRBJ2-4, with 9 bases lining up with TRBD1. This CDR3 has 14 residues. Looked up from germline, CDR1 is MNHEY and CDR2 is SVGAGI. V lost 6 bases and J lost 4; bases outside the gene matches: 4. The chain's CDR3 is CASRPDRGKNIQYF. The DNA of the CDR3 is TGTGCCAGCAGACCCGACAGGGGGAAAAACATTCAGTACTTC.

This clone was found a few times. The rearrangement joins TRBV9 to TRBJ2-1; D gene uncertain. V dropped 0 bases and J dropped 9 bases, with 13 bases sitting between them. Germline V gives CDR1 SGDLS, CDR2 YYNGEE. The CDR3 contains 14 residues. The CDR3 DNA reads as TGTGCCAGCAGCGTAGCTACCGTCCTAAGTGAGCAGTTCTTC. It yields the protein CASSVATVLSEQFF.

This clone appeared a single time. DNA for the CDR3: TGCGCCAGCAGCCAAGGGGGCCGAGGGGGCTACTATGGCTACACCTTC. Its protein is CASSQGGRGGYYGYTF. This chain links TRBV4-3 with TRBJ1-2, with 7 bases that match TRBD1. The CDR3 length is 16 residues. Germline V gives CDR1 LGHNA, CDR2 YSLEER. V dropped 1 base and J dropped 3; count of bases not matched to a gene: 8.

This chain uses TRBV6-5 with TRBJ1-2, with 9 positions matching TRBD1. This CDR3 has 14 residues. The junction had 11 bases not matched to a gene; V was cut back by 7 bases and J by 8 bases. Looked up from germline, CDR1 is MNHEY and CDR2 is SVGAGI. The CDR3 here is CASTSTGGIEGYTF. The CDR3 DNA follows: TGTGCCAGCACGAGTACAGGGGGCATCGAGGGCTACACCTTC.

The chain combines TRBV7-6 with TRBJ1-2; TRBD1 agrees at 12 bases. CDR1 and CDR2 (germline): SGHVS, FNYEAQ. This CDR3 comprises 15 residues. V trimming: 5 bases; J trimming: 4 bases; junction bases outside the gene matches: 5. This chain's CDR3 is CASSAGQGAGYGYTF. CDR3 in DNA: TGTGCCAGCAGCGCGGGACAGGGGGCTGGCTATGGCTACACCTTC.

The chain recombines TRBV5-4 with TRBJ2-1, with 9 positions matching TRBD2. Germline lookup yields CDR1 SGHNT and CDR2 YYREEE (reference sequence). This CDR3 has 15 residues. J lost 4 bases, V lost 3 bases, and 5 bases had no gene match. The CDR3 nucleotides are TGTGCCAGCAGCTCTCTAGCGGGGACATACAATGAGCAGTTCTTC. Translation gives CASSSLAGTYNEQFF.

This clone has just one count. This chain links TRBV18 with TRBJ2-7, with D maybe TRBD2 (5 bases). Germline-derived CDR1 and CDR2 are KGHSH and LQKENI. CDR3 length equals 14 residues. The V gene lost 0 bases and the J gene lost 0 bases, with 6 bases spanning the gap. CDR3 in DNA: TGTGCCAGCTCACCACCTAGCGTCTCCTACGAGCAGTACTTC. Protein: CASSPPSVSYEQYF.

The J gene is TRBJ1-4, the V gene TRBV7-6, with 7 positions matching TRBD1. This CDR3 comprises 16 residues. Germline loops: CDR1 SGHVS, CDR2 FNYEAQ. The junction had 8 bases not matched to a gene; V was cut back by 5 bases and J by 2 bases. The chain's CDR3 is CASSPQPTGTNEKLFF. CDR3 DNA sequence: TGTGCCAGCAGCCCCCAGCCGACAGGGACTAATGAAAAACTGTTTTTT.

The chain has TRBV6-6 and TRBJ2-6; tentative D call: TRBD2 (5 bases). The ends were cut back, 7 bases at V and 4 bases at J, with 14 bases in the middle. The CDR3 runs to 15 residues. CDR1 and CDR2 from the germline V gene are MNHNY and SVGAGI (reference sequence). CDR3 DNA: TGTGCCAGCACCCGGACTGCCTTAGGGGCCAACGTCCTGACTTTC. Encoded protein: CASTRTALGANVLTF.

The chain is built from TRBV4-1 and TRBJ2-3; 9 bases are shared with TRBD1. CDR3 length equals 17 residues. Germline loops: CDR1 MGHRA, CDR2 YSYEKL. V lost 0 bases to trimming and J lost 3 bases; unmatched junction nucleotides: 7. The CDR3 DNA sequence: TGCGCCAGCAGCCAAGATGCACAGGGGGCGAATACAGATACGCAGTATTTT. Protein product: CASSQDAQGANTDTQYF.

This sequence joins TRBV25-1 and TRBJ2-3; tentatively, D is TRBD2 (6 bases). The CDR3 sequence is 15 residues long. Germline CDR1 and CDR2: MGHDK and SYGVNS. Trimming took 3 bases from V and 1 from J, leaving 11 bases between them. The CDR3 coding sequence is TGTGCCAGCAGTGACCGCGCGGGGCGCACAGATACGCAGTATTTT. Its protein is CASSDRAGRTDTQYF.